Below are 22 T cell receptor beta chains sequenced from a single sample in a study of shared clonotypes between healthy human individuals. In the naive CD8 group, cells lacked CD45RO and were positively selected for CCR7, so terminally differentiated effector memory CD45RA+ cells were left out. Libraries were prepared by immunoSEQ multiplex PCR; TCRdb keeps only in-frame clonotypes and omits some of them. The top ten hold roughly 1.8% of the sample, which has around 2.1 million clones, 93% seen once. Sequenced input: naive CD8+ T cells from PBMCs. The origin of the receptors is a man aged 18 to 29 in good health. Some clones in this sample may be carry-over from other donors' samples.

The genes are TRBV28 and TRBJ1-3, with TRBD1 identical over 7 bases. The CDR3 is 14 residues long. J gave up 2 bases and V 6 bases, and 4 bases lay outside the gene matches. In germline, CDR1 is MDHEN, CDR2 SYDVKM. CDR3 amino acids: CASSIQGTGNTIYF. In DNA form, the CDR3 reads TGTGCCAGCAGCATACAGGGGACTGGAAACACCATATATTTT.

Points on this clone: The sample contains more than one DNA sequence encoding this CDR3. The J gene is TRBJ2-7, the V gene TRBV6-5; perhaps TRBD2 as D (5 bases). V lost 0 bases and J lost 3, with 9 bases in between. This CDR3 has 14 residues. Germline CDR1 MNHEY, CDR2 SVGAGI. For the CDR3, the DNA is TGTGCCAGCAGTTACTCGACGGGAAACTACGAGCAGTACTTC. As protein: CASSYSTGNYEQYF.

This clone has a single count. CDR3 sequence reads: CASSWTGYGNQPQHF. Written as DNA, the CDR3 is TGTGCCAGCAGCTGGACAGGCTACGGGAATCAGCCCCAGCATTTT. The V call is TRBV7-2, the J call TRBJ1-5, with TRBD1 identical over 7 bases. This CDR3 has 15 residues. Germline loops: CDR1 SGHTA, CDR2 FQGNSA. V was clipped by 4 bases and J by 4 bases; unmatched bases: 7.

V and J are TRBV29-1 and TRBJ2-5, with 11 bases fitting TRBD2. J lost 5 bases, V lost 6 bases, and 17 bases had no gene match. The CDR3 extends over 17 amino acids. Germline V gene sequence: CDR1 SQVTM, CDR2 ANQGSEA. CDR3 DNA sequence: TGCAGCGTACAGGGGGCGTCTCCCATAGCGGGAGGGGAGACCCAGTACTTC. It specifies CSVQGASPIAGGETQYF.

The chain has TRBV27 and TRBJ1-4; 9 bases are shared with TRBD1. Germline assignment: CDR1 MNHEY and CDR2 SMNVEV (reference sequence). The CDR3 is 15 residues long. The trim removed 6 bases at V and 6 bases at J, leaving 8 bases unmatched. The CDR3 DNA reads TGTGCCAGCAGCCCCGGACAGGGGATTTATGAAAAACTGTTTTTT. It specifies CASSPGQGIYEKLFF.

Notes on this clone: This sample also contains other DNA sequences that code for the same CDR3. The V call is TRBV7-9, the J call TRBJ1-1; D gene uncertain. Germline-derived CDR1 and CDR2 are SEHNR and FQNEAQ (reference sequence). This CDR3 region has 12 residues. Trimming cost V 4 bases and J 3 bases, with 6 bases left between them. CDR3 sequence (DNA): TGTGCCAGCAGCTCCTGGGACACTGAAGCTTTCTTT. It yields the protein CASSSWDTEAFF.

V is TRBV9 and J is TRBJ2-7; TRBD2 matches at 9 bases. Losses at the gene ends were 7 bases for V and 2 bases for J; bases not matched to a gene: 7. Germline CDR1 and CDR2: SGDLS and YYNGEE. This CDR3 comprises 14 residues. CDR3 nucleotides: TGTGCCAGCGGTGCGGGAGGGAACACCTACGAGCAGTACTTC. Protein product: CASGAGGNTYEQYF.

V is TRBV29-1 and J is TRBJ2-7; D is undetermined. This CDR3 contains 12 residues. Between the trimmed V and J ends, which lost 5 bases and 4 bases, there was a span of 12 bases. Looked up from germline, CDR1 is SQVTM and CDR2 is ANQGSEA. DNA of the CDR3: TGCAGCGTTAACACGGACGGATACGAGCAGTACTTC. Translated: CSVNTDGYEQYF.

This clone has a single count. The chain combines TRBV2 with TRBJ2-5; D perhaps matches TRBD2 (5 bases). With 3 bases removed from V and 9 bases from J, the gap between germline ends came to 14 bases. CDR1 and CDR2 (germline): SNHLY, FYNNEI. CDR3 size: 13 residues. The CDR3 is CASSDRLTGAQYF. The DNA for the CDR3 is TGTGCCAGCAGTGATAGACTAACCGGAGCCCAGTACTTC.

The chain links TRBV7-9 to TRBJ2-3; D remains unclear. CDR1 is SEHNR and CDR2 is FQNEAQ in the germline V gene (reference sequence). The germline V and J ends were trimmed by 0 bases and 2 bases, with 6 bases remaining between them. The CDR3 loop spans 14 amino acids. In nucleotides, the CDR3 is TGTGCCAGCAGCTTAGCGATTCTCACAGATACGCAGTATTTT. Translation gives CASSLAILTDTQYF.

This chain joins TRBV7-9 and TRBJ2-5; maybe TRBD1 (6 bases). The CDR3 spans 13 residues. Deletions cut 5 bases from V and 3 bases from J, with 10 bases between. The germline V gene encodes CDR1 SEHNR and CDR2 FQNEAQ (reference sequence). CDR3 coding DNA: TGTGCCAGCAGCGACAGGTTGAAAGAGACCCAGTACTTC. It codes for CASSDRLKETQYF.

The genes are TRBV28 and TRBJ2-7; maybe TRBD1 (5 bases). The CDR3 is 14 amino acids. Deletions cut 7 bases from V and 2 bases from J, with 15 bases between. Germline CDR1 is MDHEN and CDR2 is SYDVKM. CDR3 nucleotides: TGTGCCAGCATGACCAGGGCGAGTACCTACGAGCAGTACTTC. This encodes CASMTRASTYEQYF.

Notes on this clone: Other DNA sequences in the sample encode the same CDR3. The chain joins TRBV27 to TRBJ2-2; no firm D call. The ends were cut back, 3 bases at V and 5 bases at J, with 7 bases in the middle. The germline V gene encodes CDR1 MNHEY and CDR2 SMNVEV (reference sequence). CDR3 length: 13 amino acids. The CDR3 DNA reads TGTGCCAGCAGTTTGATCCTGACCGGGGAGCTGTTTTTT. Encoded protein: CASSLILTGELFF.

The CDR3 is CASSLRADRHADEQYF. The CDR3 nucleotides read TGTGCCAGCAGTTTACGCGCCGACAGGCACGCTGACGAGCAGTACTTC. The chain couples TRBV27 to TRBJ2-7; TRBD1 is a possible D gene (6 bases). The CDR3 loop spans 16 amino acids. Germline V gives CDR1 MNHEY, CDR2 SMNVEV (reference sequence). V gave up 2 bases and J gave up 5 bases, with 19 bases separating them.

The chain is built from TRBV4-1 and TRBJ2-7; D uncertain. CDR3 length: 13 residues. The V gene's germline CDR1 is MGHRA and CDR2 YSYEKL. With 3 bases removed from V and 3 bases from J, the gap between germline ends came to 9 bases. CDR3 nucleotide sequence: TGCGCCAGCAGCCACGAGGCCGACTACGAGCAGTACTTC. Its protein product is CASSHEADYEQYF.

The chain couples TRBV6-6 to TRBJ1-5; the D is unclear. The V gene lost 1 base and the J gene lost 7 bases, with 11 bases spanning the gap. The CDR3 consists of 14 residues. The germline CDR1 and CDR2 sequences are MNHNY and SVGAGI (reference sequence). CDR3 sequence (DNA): TGTGCCAGCAGTTACTTAAGGGCTGGACAGCCCCAGCATTTT. Protein sequence: CASSYLRAGQPQHF.

The chain combines TRBV27 with TRBJ2-5; 10 bases are a match to TRBD2. Germline loops: CDR1 MNHEY, CDR2 SMNVEV (reference sequence). V lost 10 bases and J lost 0; bases outside the gene matches: 5. The CDR3 runs to 14 residues. The CDR3 loop reads CATGTSVYQETQYF. In DNA form, the CDR3 reads TGTGCCACCGGGACTAGCGTTTACCAAGAGACCCAGTACTTC.

This clone occurred once. This chain links TRBV27 with TRBJ2-2; D is uncertain. This CDR3 contains 11 residues. Trimming cost V 4 bases and J 6 bases, with 3 bases left between them. Germline lookup yields CDR1 MNHEY and CDR2 SMNVEV (reference sequence). The CDR3 coding sequence is TGTGCCAGCAGTTATGCCGGGGAGCTGTTTTTT. Its translation is CASSYAGELFF.

This chain joins TRBV2 and TRBJ1-3; 8 bases fit TRBD1. The CDR3 is made up of 14 amino acids. The trim removed 8 bases at V and 4 bases at J, leaving 7 bases unmatched. CDR1 SNHLY and CDR2 FYNNEI come from the germline V gene. CDR3 loop: CASLTGASGNTIYF. The CDR3 region has the DNA TGTGCCAGCCTGACAGGGGCGAGCGGAAACACCATATATTTT.

Regarding this clone: A read error may account for a junction end that differs from germline. This sample also contains other DNA sequences that code for the same CDR3. V and J are TRBV29-1 and TRBJ1-2; 9 bases agree with TRBD1. CDR1 is SQVTM and CDR2 is ANQGSEA in the germline V gene. CDR3 length equals 17 residues. This CDR3 is CSVDPGTGPGGGYGYTF. The CDR3 nucleotides read TGCAGCGTTGACCCCGGGACAGGGCCAGGGGGTGGCTATGGTTACACCTTC.

The sample holds one count of this clone. The chain employs TRBV7-8 and TRBJ2-7, with D possibly matching TRBD2 (5 bases). This CDR3 region has 14 residues. V was pared by 10 bases and J by 3 bases, with 19 bases between. In germline, CDR1 is SGHVS, CDR2 FQNEAQ. The CDR3 region has the DNA TGTGCCACGTACCCGGACTTTTCCCACTACGAGCAGTACTTC. It translates to CATYPDFSHYEQYF.

The sample holds one count of this clone. The V gene is TRBV5-1, the J gene TRBJ2-7; TRBD1 or TRBD2 may be the D gene (6 bases each). V was pared by 0 bases and J by 1 base, with 11 bases between. This CDR3 is built from 15 residues. The germline gives CDR1 SGHRS, CDR2 YFSETQ. CDR3 protein: CASSLEGGWSYEQYF. DNA for the CDR3: TGCGCCAGCAGCTTGGAGGGGGGCTGGTCCTACGAGCAGTACTTC. Variable domain in full (rest from reference TRBV5-1 and TRBJ2-7): KAGVTQTPRYLIKTRGQQVTLSCSPISGHRSVSWYQQTPGQGLQFLFEYFSETQRNKGNFPGRFSGRQFSNSRSEMNVSTLELGDSALYLCASSLEGGWSYEQYFGPGTRLTVT.